This TCR beta chain derives from a study of blood T cell repertoires in COVID-19 (dated by TCRdb to 2019 to 2021). Concerning the study at large: The collaborator samples originated in the United States, Italy and Spain and spanned the acute and convalescent phases of COVID-19. The prospective study material was composed of cDNA or gDNA derived from T cells, B-cell-depleted T cells, or PBMCs. Where available, HLA class I and class II types were obtained from metadata supplied by the sample provider rather than from assay-based typing. Subjects who had been exposed to COVID-19, were actively infected with it, or had recovered from it provided the deeply sampled blood TCRbeta repertoires that made up the dataset. A de-identified subject ID, COVID-19 status, age in years and sex were almost always included in the sample metadata. The repertoires were made available in a free public database intended to serve as a resource for research on the immune response to SARS-CoV-2. The samples were drawn from the first 160 participants of the ongoing ImmuneRACE study and from over 950 subjects provided by 6 global collaborators.

The collaborating institutions used their own protocols to collect whole blood in K2EDTA tubes. For TCRbeta analysis, collaborators shipped samples as frozen whole blood, isolated PBMCs, or DNA extracted from either of those sample types. Study-level results and caveats: How much clinical and demographic metadata was included differed by source and by participant, and the metadata was provided uncurated.

V is pruned by 0 bases and J by 1 base, leaving 7 bases of the junction without a gene match. The CDR3 runs 17 residues from the cysteine to the phenylalanine. The DNA shown is the 51-base CDR3, in frame from base 1. Reading the germline V gene (reference sequence) gives CDR1 LNHDA and CDR2 SQIVND. In the case of this clone: It has no known antigen specificity. Base qualities are not recorded, but no much larger clone differs from it by a single base.

The immunoSEQ Assay, a bias-controlled multiplex PCR, was used to amplify TCRbeta CDR3 regions from genomic DNA. The original pipeline was this. Nucleated cell counts per sample were estimated from amplification of reference gene primers within the assay. To quantify the absolute abundance of each unique TCRbeta CDR3 rearrangement, sequence reads were collapsed and filtered. For each sample, productive Simpson clonality was calculated as the square root of Simpson's diversity index over productive rearrangements. TCRdb stores this immuneACCESS table with in-frame sequences only. Part of the clones is absent; in the studies checked, under half of the shortfall reflects unresolved V genes, and no reason is known for the rest. The D gene and trimming were derived from the DNA, and the V and J assignments and clone size from that table. The sample profile shows fewer than 250,000 clones; approximately 84% of them were found once. The top ten clones comprise around 0.96% of the sample.

The sample consisted of peripheral blood. The chain employs TRBV19 and TRBJ1-1, and 8 junction bases match TRBD1. The sequence derives from a man aged 35 to 55 with acute or convalescent COVID-19. The base sequence is TGTGCCAGTAGTATAGACGACAGGGGCTGGTGGAACACTGAAGCTTTCTTT. Its protein product is CASSIDDRGWWNTEAFF. When the CDR3 is completed using the reference TRBV19 and TRBJ1-1 genes on either side, the full variable domain is DGGITQSPKYLFRKEGQNVTLSCEQNLNHDAMYWYRQDPGQGLRLIYYSQIVNDFQKGDIAEGYSVSREKKESFPLTVTSAQKNPTAFYLCASSIDDRGWWNTEAFFGQGTRLTVV.